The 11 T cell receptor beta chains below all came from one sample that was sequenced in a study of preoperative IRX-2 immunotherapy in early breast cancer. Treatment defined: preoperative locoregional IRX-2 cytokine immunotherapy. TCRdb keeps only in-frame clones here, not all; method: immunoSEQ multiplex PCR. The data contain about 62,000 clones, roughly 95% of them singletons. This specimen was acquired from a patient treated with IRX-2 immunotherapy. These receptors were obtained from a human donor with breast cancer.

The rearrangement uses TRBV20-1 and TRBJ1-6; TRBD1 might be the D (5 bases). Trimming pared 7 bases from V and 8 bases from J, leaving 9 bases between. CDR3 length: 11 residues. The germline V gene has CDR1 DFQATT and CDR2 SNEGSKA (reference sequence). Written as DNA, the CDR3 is TGCAGTGGGGGGGTTGATTCACCCCTCCACTTT. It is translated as CSGGVDSPLHF.

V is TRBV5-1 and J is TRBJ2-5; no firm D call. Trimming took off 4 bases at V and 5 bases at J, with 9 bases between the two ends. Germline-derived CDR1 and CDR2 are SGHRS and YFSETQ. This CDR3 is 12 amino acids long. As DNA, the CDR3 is TGCGCCAGCAGCGCCGCCAAGGAGACCCAGTACTTC. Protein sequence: CASSAAKETQYF.

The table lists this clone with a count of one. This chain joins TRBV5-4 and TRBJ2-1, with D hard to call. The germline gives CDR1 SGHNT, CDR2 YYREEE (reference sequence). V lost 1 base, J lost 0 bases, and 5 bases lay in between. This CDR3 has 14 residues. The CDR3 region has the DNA TGTGCCAGCAGCTTGCGAAACTCCTACAATGAGCAGTTCTTC. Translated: CASSLRNSYNEQFF.

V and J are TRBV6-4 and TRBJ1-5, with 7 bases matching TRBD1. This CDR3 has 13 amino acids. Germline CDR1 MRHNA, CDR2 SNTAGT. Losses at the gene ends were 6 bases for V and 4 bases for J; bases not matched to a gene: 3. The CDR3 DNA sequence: TGTGCCAGCAGCCGGGACAGTAATCAGCCCCAGCATTTT. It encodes CASSRDSNQPQHF.

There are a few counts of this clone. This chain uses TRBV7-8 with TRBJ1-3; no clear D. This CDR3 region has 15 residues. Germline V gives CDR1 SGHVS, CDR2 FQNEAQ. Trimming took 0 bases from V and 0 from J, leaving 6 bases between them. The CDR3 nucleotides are TGTGCCAGCAGCTTAGCTCTTCACTCTGGAAACACCATATATTTT. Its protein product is CASSLALHSGNTIYF. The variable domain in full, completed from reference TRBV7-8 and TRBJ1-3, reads GAGVSQSPRYKVAKRGQDVALRCDPISGHVSLFWYQQALGQGPEFLTYFQNEAQLDKSGLPSDRFFAERPEGSVSTLKIQRTQQEDSAVYLCASSLALHSGNTIYFGEGSWLTVV.

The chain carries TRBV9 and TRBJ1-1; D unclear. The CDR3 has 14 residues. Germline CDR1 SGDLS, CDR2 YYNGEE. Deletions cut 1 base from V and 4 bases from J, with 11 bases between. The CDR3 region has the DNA TGTGCCAGCAGCGTAACGGGTGCGAGCACTGAAGCTTTCTTT. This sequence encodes CASSVTGASTEAFF.

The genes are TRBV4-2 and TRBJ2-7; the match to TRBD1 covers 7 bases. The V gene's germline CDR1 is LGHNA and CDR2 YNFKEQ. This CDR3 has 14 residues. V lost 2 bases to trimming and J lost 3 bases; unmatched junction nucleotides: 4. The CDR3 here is CASSQQQGNYEQYF. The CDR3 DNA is TGTGCCAGCAGCCAACAACAGGGGAACTACGAGCAGTACTTC.

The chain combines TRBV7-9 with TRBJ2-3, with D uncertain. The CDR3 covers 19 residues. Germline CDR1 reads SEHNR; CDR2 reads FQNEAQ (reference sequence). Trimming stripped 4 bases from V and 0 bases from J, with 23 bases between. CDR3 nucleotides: TGTGCCAGCAGCTATCCTCCCCTCGACCTACCTTCTAGCACAGATACGCAGTATTTT. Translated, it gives CASSYPPLDLPSSTDTQYF.

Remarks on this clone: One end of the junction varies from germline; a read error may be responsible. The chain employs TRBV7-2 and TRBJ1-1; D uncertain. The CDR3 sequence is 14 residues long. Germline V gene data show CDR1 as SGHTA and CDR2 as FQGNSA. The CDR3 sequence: CASSLANVNTEAFF. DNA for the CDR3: TGTGCCAGCAGCCTAGCCAATGTGAACACTGAAGCTTTCTTT.

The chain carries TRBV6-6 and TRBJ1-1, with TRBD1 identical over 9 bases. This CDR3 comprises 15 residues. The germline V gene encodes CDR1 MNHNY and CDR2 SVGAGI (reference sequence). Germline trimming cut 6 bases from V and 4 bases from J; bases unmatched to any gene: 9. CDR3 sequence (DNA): TGTGCCAGCAGAGAAACAGGGGGCGCGGGCACTGAAGCTTTCTTT. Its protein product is CASRETGGAGTEAFF.

The CDR3 nucleotides are TGTGCCAGCAGCTTTCACACTAAGGTTTACAGGGATGGTGGCTACACCTTC. It specifies CASSFHTKVYRDGGYTF. The V call is TRBV7-2, the J call TRBJ1-2; D is possibly TRBD1 (6 bases). Trimming stripped 3 bases from V and 7 bases from J, with 24 bases between. The CDR3 runs 17 residues. The germline gives CDR1 SGHTA, CDR2 FQGNSA. The variable domain in full, completed from reference TRBV7-2 and TRBJ1-2, reads GAGVSQSPSNKVTEKGKDVELRCDPISGHTALYWYRQSLGQGLEFLIYFQGNSAPDKSGLPSDRFSAERTGGSVSTLTIQRTQQEDSAVYLCASSFHTKVYRDGGYTFGSGTRLTVV.